This TCR beta chain was sequenced in a study of cytomegalovirus exposure and HLA in healthy donors. 13 Jbeta primers and 60 Vbeta primers were used for the PCR. Assay: immunoSEQ multiplex PCR; the TCRdb copy retains only in-frame clones and omits some. The sample carries approximately 110,000 clones, 77% recorded once. There are 17 residues in the CDR3. V was pared by 1 base and J by 2 bases, with 10 bases of the junction left unmatched. CDR1 and CDR2 (germline): MGHRA, YSYEKL. The rearrangement uses TRBV4-1 and TRBJ1-2; 7 bases match TRBD1. The receptor's source is a human donor in good health. Material for sequencing was PBMCs. The CDR3 nucleotides read TGCGCCAGCAGCCAAGCATGGGGGGTGACAGGGAACTATGGCTACACCTTC. Translating it yields CASSQAWGVTGNYGYTF.